This T cell receptor beta chain came from a study of shared clonotypes between healthy human individuals. Findings and caveats of the study: Estimated richness values were generally larger in naive subsets than in memory subsets. Clonotype sharing across donors was expected to vary with sequencing depth.

Worth noting for this clone: As yet, its antigen is unknown.

The assay ran at deep level. Assay used: immunoSEQ multiplex PCR; TCRdb lists only in-frame clones, some missing. This sample has some 2,500,000 clones, with over 85% found just once. CDR3 length: 14 amino acids. The trim removed 3 bases at V and 6 bases at J, leaving 1 base unmatched. Per germline, CDR1 LNHDA and CDR2 SQIVND (reference sequence). The chain uses TRBV19 and TRBJ2-7; 14 bases are shared with TRBD2. Sequencing used naive CD4+ T cells from PBMCs. The subset: CD45RA+ positively selected. The TCR sequence derives from a man between 18 and 35 years old in good health. Some clones in this sample may be carry-over from other donors' samples. The CDR3 sequence: CASSMTSGRGEQYF. The CDR3, as DNA: TGTGCCAGTAGTATGACTAGCGGGAGGGGCGAGCAGTACTTC.